This T cell receptor (beta chain) was captured by sequencing in a study of neoadjuvant anti-PD-1 for oral cavity cancer. Study-level information: Around day 43, patients without progression received a fourth nivolumab dose before surgery.

The CDR3 has 13 amino acids. Germline trimming cut 3 bases from V and 3 bases from J; bases unmatched to any gene: 1. Germline loops: CDR1 MNHEY, CDR2 SMNVEV (reference sequence). Specified time point: after neoadjuvant nivolumab, at surgical resection. Measured with immunoSEQ multiplex PCR; TCRdb has only the in-frame clones, and not every one. The table records thousands of clones, 55% to 70% of them present only once. The sequence was obtained from a person aged 35-79 years with oral cavity squamous cell carcinoma. This specimen was PBMCs, taken after nivolumab (anti-PD-1) treatment. The rearrangement links TRBV27 to TRBJ1-1; 7 nucleotides match TRBD1. CDR3: CASSLGQYTEAFF. The DNA of the CDR3 is TGTGCCAGCAGTTTGGGACAGTACACTGAAGCTTTCTTT.